In this sample, the clone carrying this T cell receptor (beta chain) turned up a few times. This sample is drawn from a study of T cells in Graves' hyperthyroidism and ophthalmopathy. Hyperthyroidism of Graves' type that showed no ophthalmopathy progression within 18 months was stable. Criteria for exclusion of patients were uncontrolled infection, other autoimmune disease, pregnancy or lactation. Fresh peripheral blood, about 9.3 ml, yielded the PBMCs. Regions amplified from RNA transcripts were the TCR beta CDR3 regions. The TCR CDR3 first-round RT-PCR relied on the HTBI primer set. TCRdb reprocessed the multiplex PCR reads via MiXCR and lists one record per CDR3 protein. The sample yields 300,000 to 450,000 distinct CDR3 sequences, approximately 25% seen once. CDR3 length equals 14 residues. The ends were cut back, 7 bases at V and 1 base at J, with 11 bases in the middle. The germline V gene has CDR1 SGHRS and CDR2 YFSETQ.

Sequenced material: blood. This chain uses TRBV5-1 with TRBJ2-2; D call uncertain. This TCR came from a man in his forties or fifties with Graves' hyperthyroidism. The CDR3 protein is CASGPLGNTGELFF. For the CDR3, the DNA is TGCGCCAGCGGCCCTTTAGGGAACACCGGGGAGCTGTTTTTT. Full variable domain (outside the CDR3, taken from reference TRBV5-1 and TRBJ2-2): KAGVTQTPRYLIKTRGQQVTLSCSPISGHRSVSWYQQTPGQGLQFLFEYFSETQRNKGNFPGRFSGRQFSNSRSEMNVSTLELGDSALYLCASGPLGNTGELFFGEGSRLTVL.